The 20 T cell receptor beta chains below all came from one sample that was sequenced in a study of beta chain features in type 1 diabetes. TCRB transcripts that were expressed got sequenced, as all of the isolated RNA had been reverse transcribed. Sequencing used immunoSEQ multiplex PCR; TCRdb keeps in-frame clones, though not all of them. The repertoire consists of 900,000 or so clones, with 17% occurring once and the leading ten covering 0.02% to 0.03%. Sequences were obtained from naive CD4+ T cells from blood. The receptors were gathered from a woman aged 18-30 years in good health.

This clone has a count of ten or more. The chain couples TRBV2 to TRBJ2-2; D is undetermined. This CDR3 is built from 12 residues. From germline, CDR1 is SNHLY and CDR2 FYNNEI. V lost 6 bases to trimming and J lost 5 bases, with 7 bases between them. The CDR3: CASRPPTGELFF. The CDR3 DNA follows: TGTGCCAGCAGGCCTCCGACCGGGGAGCTGTTTTTT.

This clone has a handful of counts. The V call is TRBV6-6, the J call TRBJ2-1; 11 bases are shared with TRBD2. With 7 bases clipped from V and 9 bases from J, the junction kept 11 bases outside the gene matches. This CDR3 has 15 amino acids. Germline-derived CDR1 and CDR2 are MNHNY and SVGAGI (reference sequence). As DNA, the CDR3 is TGTGCCAGCACTACACCTACTAGCGGGAGAGGTGAGCAGTTCTTC. It yields the protein CASTTPTSGRGEQFF.

This clone turned up a few times. The CDR3 here is CAISESGPRADTQYF. DNA of the CDR3: TGTGCCATCAGTGAGTCGGGCCCGAGGGCAGATACGCAGTATTTT. The chain uses TRBV10-3 and TRBJ2-3; D is possibly TRBD2 (5 bases). The V and J ends lost 0 bases and 4 bases respectively, with 11 bases between them. From germline, CDR1 is ENHRY and CDR2 SYGVKD. The CDR3 covers 15 residues.

The rearrangement links TRBV6-1 to TRBJ1-2; D not resolved. The CDR3 extends over 12 amino acids. Germline CDR1 is MNHNS and CDR2 is SASEGT. V was clipped by 10 bases and J by 6 bases, with 15 bases between them. The CDR3, as DNA: TGTGCCACCAACCGGAGAAGAGATGGCTACACCTTC. Protein: CATNRRRDGYTF.

This clone was counted a few times. The chain links TRBV5-1 to TRBJ2-3; D perhaps matches TRBD2 (6 bases). V was pared by 6 bases and J by 2 bases, with 16 bases between. Germline V lookup: CDR1 SGHRS, CDR2 YFSETQ. CDR3 length: 15 residues. The CDR3 here is CASTVADSTTDTQYF. The CDR3 DNA follows: TGCGCCAGCACAGTAGCGGATAGCACCACAGATACGCAGTATTTT. The whole variable domain, remainder taken from reference TRBV5-1 and TRBJ2-3, is KAGVTQTPRYLIKTRGQQVTLSCSPISGHRSVSWYQQTPGQGLQFLFEYFSETQRNKGNFPGRFSGRQFSNSRSEMNVSTLELGDSALYLCASTVADSTTDTQYFGPGTRLTVL.

The chain combines TRBV27 with TRBJ2-2, with D possibly being TRBD2 (5 bases). The CDR3 has 13 amino acids. Per germline, CDR1 MNHEY and CDR2 SMNVEV (reference sequence). With 6 bases removed from V and 7 bases from J, the gap between germline ends came to 12 bases. The CDR3 protein is CASRPGIGGELFF. The CDR3 nucleotides read TGTGCCAGCAGGCCCGGGATCGGCGGGGAGCTGTTTTTT.

This clone was detected a few times. Other DNA sequences in the sample encode the same CDR3. The V call is TRBV18, the J call TRBJ2-7, with 8 bases that match TRBD2. Germline loops: CDR1 KGHSH, CDR2 LQKENI. V lost 5 bases to trimming and J lost 0 bases; unmatched junction nucleotides: 0. The CDR3 length is 13 residues. CDR3 amino acids: CASSSGSSYEQYF. DNA of the CDR3: TGTGCCAGCTCAAGCGGGAGCTCCTACGAGCAGTACTTC.

A few counts support this clone. The CDR3 region has the DNA TGTGCCAGCAGTTCACCGGGACTAGCGGATTCCTACAATGAGCAGTTCTTC. Its protein is CASSSPGLADSYNEQFF. The chain joins TRBV28 to TRBJ2-1; TRBD2 agrees at 11 bases. CDR1 is MDHEN, CDR2 SYDVKM, per germline. CDR3 length: 17 residues. With 4 bases clipped from V and 1 base from J, the junction kept 6 bases outside the gene matches.

The chain joins TRBV5-4 to TRBJ2-3; 8 bases match TRBD1. This CDR3 spans 16 amino acids. J was trimmed by 0 bases and V by 4 bases; bases with no gene match: 7. Germline CDR1 SGHNT, CDR2 YYREEE (reference sequence). CDR3 sequence (DNA): TGTGCCAGCAGCAGGCAAGGGACAGGAAGCACAGATACGCAGTATTTT. Its protein product is CASSRQGTGSTDTQYF.

This clone was observed a handful of times. This chain joins TRBV7-3 and TRBJ1-2, with D maybe TRBD1 (5 bases). The V and J ends lost 5 bases and 6 bases respectively, with 22 bases between them. This CDR3 spans 16 amino acids. Germline V gives CDR1 SGHTA, CDR2 FQGTGA. CDR3 in DNA: TGTGCCAGCAGCCCAACTGCCGGGGGGTACCCAAATGGCTACACCTTC. Translation: CASSPTAGGYPNGYTF. Based on the CDR3 plus reference TRBV7-3 and TRBJ1-2, the full variable domain is GAGVSQTPSNKVTEKGKYVELRCDPISGHTALYWYRQSLGQGPEFLIYFQGTGAADDSGLPNDRFFAVRPEGSVSTLKIQRTERGDSAVYLCASSPTAGGYPNGYTFGSGTRLTVV.

This chain connects TRBV21-1 to TRBJ2-7; TRBD1, the table's D call, lacks a check against the DNA. TRBV21-1 corresponds to a pseudogene. The CDR3 spans 13 residues. CDR3 DNA sequence: TGTGCCAGCAGCAAGGAACAGGTCTACGAGCAGTACTTC. Protein product: CASSKEQVYEQYF.

The chain links TRBV9 to TRBJ2-5; D perhaps matches TRBD2 (6 bases). V lost 0 bases, J lost 2 bases, and 14 bases lay in between. The CDR3 contains 16 residues. Germline CDR1 is SGDLS and CDR2 is YYNGEE. For the CDR3, the DNA is TGTGCCAGCAGCGTAGGAGGGACCGGGGGACAAGAGACCCAGTACTTC. This translates into CASSVGGTGGQETQYF. Using reference TRBV9 and TRBJ2-5 for the parts outside the CDR3, the full variable domain is DSGVTQTPKHLITATGQRVTLRCSPRSGDLSVYWYQQSLDQGLQFLIQYYNGEERAKGNILERFSAQQFPDLHSELNLSSLELGDSALYFCASSVGGTGGQETQYFGPGTRLLVL.

CDR3 in amino acids: CASSPGGGVETQYF. The DNA for the CDR3 is TGTGCCAGCAGCCCGGGAGGCGGGGTTGAGACCCAGTACTTC. The chain is built from TRBV2 and TRBJ2-5, with 7 bases fitting TRBD2. Germline CDR1 reads SNHLY; CDR2 reads FYNNEI. Trimming removed 6 bases from V and 5 bases from J; junction bases left unmatched: 9. CDR3 length: 14 residues. Drawing the rest from reference TRBV2 and TRBJ2-5, the complete variable domain is EPEVTQTPSHQVTQMGQEVILRCVPISNHLYFYWYRQILGQKVEFLVSFYNNEISEKSEIFDDQFSVERPDGSNFTLKIRSTKLEDSAMYFCASSPGGGVETQYFGPGTRLLVL.

This clone was seen more than once but under ten times. This rearrangement joins TRBV28 to TRBJ1-3; the match to TRBD1 covers 9 bases. Germline loops: CDR1 MDHEN, CDR2 SYDVKM. The CDR3 is 17 amino acids. V shed 3 bases, J shed 4 bases, and the junction held 10 bases outside the gene matches. In DNA, the CDR3 is TGTGCCAGCAGTTTTGGGACAGGGAGAGGGTACGGAAACACCATATATTTT. Translated, it gives CASSFGTGRGYGNTIYF.

V is TRBV11-2 and J is TRBJ2-1; possible D gene TRBD2, 5 bases. The CDR3 consists of 12 residues. Germline V gene data show CDR1 as SGHAT and CDR2 as FQNNGV. V lost 4 bases and J 9 bases, leaving 10 bases between the germline ends. Here the CDR3 reads CASSYGVAEQFF. CDR3 in DNA: TGTGCCAGCAGCTACGGGGTGGCTGAGCAGTTCTTC.

The chain uses TRBV6-6 and TRBJ2-3; the D is unclear. Germline CDR1 is MNHNY and CDR2 is SVGAGI (reference sequence). V lost 6 bases to trimming and J lost 2 bases, with 18 bases between them. The CDR3 sequence is 16 residues long. The CDR3 bases are TGTGCCAGCAGCTTCTCGCTCGCGGCCTCCACAGATACGCAGTATTTT. Its protein is CASSFSLAASTDTQYF.

This clone has a handful of counts. J is TRBJ1-1 and V is TRBV18; D remains ambiguous. CDR1 and CDR2 from the germline V gene are KGHSH and LQKENI. The ends were cut back, 3 bases at V and 0 bases at J, with 11 bases in the middle. The CDR3 has 15 residues. CDR3 DNA: TGTGCCAGCTCACCCCTCGGCAAGTTGAACACTGAAGCTTTCTTT. Protein sequence: CASSPLGKLNTEAFF.

This clone was counted between two and nine times. The chain is built from TRBV10-3 and TRBJ2-7; 12 bases are a match to TRBD1. Germline V lookup: CDR1 ENHRY, CDR2 SYGVKD. The CDR3 extends over 15 amino acids. The V segment lost 1 base and the J segment 6 bases; nucleotides outside the gene matches: 4. CDR3 nucleotides: TGTGCCATCAGTGAGTACGGGACAGGGGGCTCCGAGCAGTACTTC. Its protein is CAISEYGTGGSEQYF.

This clone turned up a few times. The CDR3 region has the DNA TGTGCCAGCAGCTTCTCCCAGACAGTCCAAGAGACCCAGTACTTC. Protein: CASSFSQTVQETQYF. The chain carries TRBV7-2 and TRBJ2-5; maybe TRBD1 (5 bases). This CDR3 is built from 15 residues. The V and J ends lost 3 bases and 1 base respectively, with 12 bases between them. Germline values: CDR1 SGHTA, CDR2 FQGNSA.

The V and J genes are TRBV4-3 and TRBJ2-1; 11 bases map to TRBD2. V was pared by 0 bases and J by 6 bases, with 7 bases of the junction left unmatched. Germline V gives CDR1 LGHNA, CDR2 YSLEER. The CDR3 length is 17 residues. The CDR3 region has the DNA TGCGCCAGCAGCCAAGAGGGTTTTCTAGCGGGAGGCAATGAGCAGTTCTTC. Protein: CASSQEGFLAGGNEQFF.